The rows below give T cell receptor beta chains drawn from one sample of a study of blood T cell repertoires in COVID-19. Profiled with immunoSEQ multiplex PCR; TCRdb holds only in-frame clones, not every one. Counted here are roughly 60,000 clones, more than 70% occurring once; the ten biggest clones make up about 16%. The sequenced sample consisted of peripheral blood. The receptors were gathered from a man aged 55-75 years with COVID-19, enrolled during active disease. Each CDR3 is given with its conserved first and last residue. The D gene is left open where the match is weak. Clone size appears in some rows only: once, few, many, or a class for an expanded clone.

d_gene,abundance,v_gene,j_gene,CDR3aa,CDR3nt
.,.,TRBV11-2,TRBJ1-6,CASSLSGSPLHF,TGTGCCAGCAGCCTGAGTGGTTCACCCCTCCACTTT
.,.,TRBV30,TRBJ2-1,CAWTSSPGGDHEQFF,TGTGCCTGGACTTCTAGCCCCGGGGGTGACCATGAGCAGTTCTTC
.,.,TRBV10-2,TRBJ2-3,CASRDFSSTDTQYF,TGCGCCAGCAGGGACTTTTCTAGCACAGATACGCAGTATTTT
TRBD1,.,TRBV7-2,TRBJ1-2,CASSLTGNRNYGYTF,TGTGCCAGCAGCTTGACAGGGAATAGGAACTATGGCTACACCTTC
.,.,TRBV7-3,TRBJ2-3,CASSFRRTSTDTQYF,TGTGCCAGCAGCTTCCGGAGGACTAGCACAGATACGCAGTATTTT
.,.,TRBV11-2,TRBJ1-4,CASSRNRPEKLFF,TGTGCCAGCAGCAGAAACAGACCTGAAAAACTGTTTTTT
.,once,TRBV11-1,TRBJ1-3,CASSLEPSGPGNTIYF,TGTGCCAGCAGCTTAGAACCCTCCGGTCCTGGAAACACCATATATTTT
.,.,TRBV6-6,TRBJ2-7,CASRQEVRPYEQYF,TGTGCCAGCAGGCAGGAAGTTCGACCCTACGAGCAGTACTTC
.,.,TRBV21-1,TRBJ2-5,CASSKDRGETQYF,TGTGCCAGCAGCAAAGACAGGGGTGAGACCCAGTACTTC
.,.,TRBV6-6,TRBJ1-2,CASREDYGYTF,TGTGCCAGCAGGGAGGACTATGGCTACACCTTC
.,.,TRBV5-4,TRBJ1-4,CASSLKESTNEKLFF,TGTGCCAGCAGCTTGAAGGAGTCGACTAATGAAAAACTGTTTTTT
TRBD2,.,TRBV5-4,TRBJ2-7,CASSLETSGAYEQYF,TGTGCCAGCAGCTTGGAGACTAGCGGGGCTTACGAGCAGTACTTC
.,few,TRBV5-6,TRBJ1-1,CASSLARGDF,TGTGCCAGCAGCTTGGCCAGGGGAGACTTT
.,.,TRBV12-3/TRBV12-4,TRBJ2-1,CASSRGSNEQFF,TGTGCCAGCAGTAGGGGAAGTAATGAGCAGTTCTTC
.,.,TRBV7-9,TRBJ1-3,CASSSVGGVGGNTIYF,TGTGCCAGCAGCTCAGTCGGGGGAGTGGGAGGAAACACCATATATTTT
TRBD2,.,TRBV19,TRBJ2-1,CAGTSGAINEQFF,TGTGCCGGAACTAGCGGGGCGATCAATGAGCAGTTCTTC
TRBD1,.,TRBV5-1,TRBJ2-3,CASSLGAGGATDTQYF,TGCGCCAGCAGCTTGGGGGCAGGGGGAGCCACAGATACGCAGTATTTT
.,.,TRBV19,TRBJ1-1,CASSIEQLDTEAFF,TGTGCCAGTAGTATTGAACAGCTTGACACTGAAGCTTTCTTT
.,once,TRBV19,TRBJ1-1,CASSTRVLNFEAFF,TGTGCCAGTAGTACCAGGGTGTTAAATTTTGAAGCTTTCTTT
.,.,TRBV6-5,TRBJ1-2,CASSYSMGAWGYTF,TGTGCCAGCAGTTACTCGATGGGGGCTTGGGGCTACACCTTC
TRBD1,.,TRBV6-5,TRBJ1-2,CASSYSTGGKGGYTF,TGTGCCAGCAGTTACAGTACAGGGGGAAAAGGAGGCTACACCTTC
TRBD2,.,TRBV19,TRBJ2-5,CASSIGGVGGETQYF,TGTGCCAGTAGTATAGGAGGAGTGGGGGGGGAGACCCAGTACTTC
TRBD1,.,TRBV5-5,TRBJ2-1,CASRPGTEYNEQFF,TGTGCCAGCAGACCCGGGACAGAATACAATGAGCAGTTCTTC
TRBD2,.,TRBV27,TRBJ2-7,CASSTALRGDHYEQYF,TGTGCCAGCAGTACTGCCCTCCGGGGGGATCACTACGAGCAGTACTTC
.,.,TRBV5-6,TRBJ2-5,CASSPPNSEETQYF,TGTGCCAGCAGCCCTCCCAACTCTGAAGAGACCCAGTACTTC
.,.,TRBV21-1,TRBJ1-2,CASSKRSGGGYTF,TGTGCCAGCAGCAAAAGGTCAGGGGGCGGCTACACCTTC